One and the same sample provided the 11 T cell receptor beta chains below, sequenced in a study of blood T cell repertoires in COVID-19. Produced via immunoSEQ multiplex PCR; TCRdb's table is partial and in-frame only. The sample contains roughly 330,000 clones, 80% to 90% of which appear only once. Sequences were obtained from PBMCs or T cells enriched from blood (not recorded which). All receptors derive from a woman younger than 45 who had recovered from COVID-19.

The chain couples TRBV5-6 to TRBJ1-1; D call uncertain. Trimming took 3 bases from V and 7 from J, leaving 10 bases between them. Germline assignment: CDR1 SGHDT and CDR2 YYEEEE. The CDR3 is made up of 12 amino acids. DNA for the CDR3: TGTGCCAGCAGCTCGCCCCCAGATGAAGCTTTCTTT. This codes for CASSSPPDEAFF.

The CDR3 DNA reads as TGTGCCATCAGATTTGGTAACAGTTACACTGAAGCTTTCTTT. Its protein product is CAIRFGNSYTEAFF. J is TRBJ1-1 and V is TRBV10-3; D gene ambiguous. Trimming removed 6 bases from V and 3 bases from J, with 14 bases in between. The germline gives CDR1 ENHRY, CDR2 SYGVKD. The length of the CDR3 is 14 residues.

V is TRBV6-5 and J is TRBJ2-1, with D possibly matching TRBD1 (7 bases). The CDR3 runs 15 residues. Trimming left V 3 bases short and J 7 bases short, with 16 bases between. CDR1 is MNHEY and CDR2 is SVGAGI in the germline V gene. The CDR3: CASSYRLSGGNEQFF. CDR3 nucleotides: TGTGCCAGCAGTTATCGGCTATCAGGGGGGAATGAGCAGTTCTTC.

The rearrangement links TRBV7-2 to TRBJ2-4; TRBD2 matches at 7 bases. The CDR3 covers 15 residues. Germline V gene data show CDR1 as SGHTA and CDR2 as FQGNSA. The trim removed 5 bases at V and 3 bases at J, leaving 7 bases unmatched. The CDR3 loop reads CASSLRTGGKNIQYF. DNA of the CDR3: TGTGCCAGCAGCCTAAGAACGGGGGGCAAAAACATTCAGTACTTC.

V is TRBV4-1 and J is TRBJ2-4; 10 bases agree with TRBD1. The CDR3 consists of 18 residues. With V trimmed by 2 bases and J by 6 bases, 13 bases remained unmatched. Germline V gives CDR1 MGHRA, CDR2 YSYEKL. The CDR3 bases are TGCGCCAGCAGCCAACTCCAATCCCGGGGACAGGGGCTAAACATTCAGTACTTC. It is translated as CASSQLQSRGQGLNIQYF.

CDR3 sequence reads: CASSPGGYEQYF. DNA for the CDR3: TGTGCCAGCAGCCCCGGCGGCTACGAGCAGTACTTC. The chain joins TRBV6-5 to TRBJ2-7; D unresolved. V gave up 6 bases and J gave up 3 bases, with 9 bases separating them. Germline-derived CDR1 and CDR2 are MNHEY and SVGAGI. This CDR3 contains 12 residues.

The chain is built from TRBV30 and TRBJ1-2; D is ambiguous. Trimming shortened V by 0 bases and J by 5 bases, and 7 bases separated the two germline ends. This CDR3 is 12 amino acids long. Looked up from germline, CDR1 is GTSNPN and CDR2 is SVGIG (reference sequence). DNA of the CDR3: TGTGCCTGGAGTGTTAATGAGTATGGCTACACCTTC. It specifies CAWSVNEYGYTF.

The chain links TRBV7-2 to TRBJ1-1, with TRBD1 matching over 7 bases. The CDR3 has 14 residues. From germline, CDR1 is SGHTA and CDR2 FQGNSA. J lost 1 base, V lost 7 bases, and 6 bases had no gene match. The CDR3 sequence: CASKPGQPNTEAFF. The CDR3 coding sequence is TGTGCCAGCAAGCCGGGACAGCCGAACACTGAAGCTTTCTTT.

The rearrangement uses TRBV7-9 and TRBJ1-1; TRBD1 matches at 7 bases. Losses at the gene ends were 4 bases for V and 0 bases for J; bases not matched to a gene: 5. This CDR3 spans 15 amino acids. Germline V lookup: CDR1 SEHNR, CDR2 FQNEAQ (reference sequence). The CDR3: CASSSKQGMNTEAFF. As DNA, the CDR3 is TGTGCCAGCAGCTCTAAACAGGGGATGAACACTGAAGCTTTCTTT.

The CDR3 bases are TGTGCCAGCAGCGTAGTTCGCCGGGGTTCTGGAAACACCATATATTTT. Its translation is CASSVVRRGSGNTIYF. The chain links TRBV9 to TRBJ1-3; D gene unclear. CDR3 size: 16 residues. Germline V gene lookup returns CDR1 SGDLS and CDR2 YYNGEE. V dropped 0 bases and J dropped 1 base, with 11 bases sitting between them.

This clone has just one count. This chain uses TRBV5-5 with TRBJ1-2; D is undetermined. The V end was cut by 3 bases, the J end by 7 bases, with 7 bases between. Germline loops: CDR1 SGHKS, CDR2 YYEKEE (reference sequence). CDR3 length: 11 residues. The CDR3 loop reads CASSSLVGYTF. The CDR3 nucleotides are TGTGCCAGCAGCTCCCTCGTTGGCTACACCTTC.